These 26 T cell receptor beta chains originate from one sample sequenced in a study of T cell responses to AZD1222 COVID-19 vaccine. Assay used: immunoSEQ multiplex PCR; TCRdb lists only in-frame clones, some missing. In the table there are about 81,000 clones, more than 85% of which are singletons. Here the sequenced sample was peripheral blood, taken 28 days after the second AZD1222 dose. The receptors here all came from an adult who received the AZD1222 COVID-19 vaccine.

In its sample, this clone was seen once. J is TRBJ2-7 and V is TRBV5-1; D may be TRBD1 or TRBD2 (5 bases each). Trimming removed 3 bases from V and 4 bases from J, with 11 bases in between. CDR1 is SGHRS and CDR2 is YFSETQ in the germline V gene. This CDR3 has 13 residues. DNA for the CDR3: TGCGCCAGCAGCTCGGGACCGAGGTACGAGCAGTACTTC. Amino acid sequence: CASSSGPRYEQYF.

The chain joins TRBV5-8 to TRBJ1-5, with 9 bases fitting TRBD1. Germline V gene lookup returns CDR1 SGHTS and CDR2 YDEGEE. The CDR3 is 16 residues long. After removal of 0 bases from V and 6 bases from J, the junction contained 7 bases not matched to a gene. The CDR3: CASSLGWTGAGQPQHF. The CDR3 coding sequence is TGTGCCAGCAGCTTGGGCTGGACAGGGGCCGGTCAGCCCCAGCATTTT.

The rearrangement links TRBV30 to TRBJ2-6; 8 bases line up with TRBD1. Trimming cost V 0 bases and J 1 base; bases outside gene matches: 8. Germline CDR1 is GTSNPN and CDR2 is SVGIG (reference sequence). This CDR3 contains 18 residues. The CDR3 DNA reads as TGTGCCTGGAGTGTGGACAGGGTAGTCGGGTCTGGGGCCAACGTCCTGACTTTC. This gives the protein CAWSVDRVVGSGANVLTF.

The chain recombines TRBV15 with TRBJ2-2, with 7 nucleotides matching TRBD1. This CDR3 is 13 amino acids long. Trimming removed 2 bases from V and 11 bases from J; junction bases left unmatched: 5. CDR1 and CDR2 from the germline V gene are LNHNV and YYDKDF (reference sequence). CDR3 protein: CATSRQDREELFF. Here the CDR3 DNA reads TGTGCCACCAGCAGACAAGACAGGGAAGAGCTGTTTTTT. The full variable domain, with the rest looked up from reference TRBV15 and TRBJ2-2, is DAMVIQNPRYQVTQFGKPVTLSCSQTLNHNVMYWYQQKSSQAPKLLFHYYDKDFNNEADTPDNFQSRRPNTSFCFLDIRSPGLGDTAMYLCATSRQDREELFFGEGSRLTVL.

The chain has TRBV5-6 and TRBJ1-2; no firm D call. In germline, CDR1 is SGHDT, CDR2 YYEEEE. The CDR3 consists of 14 residues. V lost 3 bases to trimming and J lost 0 bases, with 9 bases between them. Here the CDR3 DNA reads TGTGCCAGCAGCTCCGGAGGTACTAACTATGGCTACACCTTC. It translates to CASSSGGTNYGYTF.

V usage is TRBV5-4 and J usage is TRBJ2-2, with D perhaps matching TRBD2 (6 bases). The CDR3 has 17 residues. Trimming took off 4 bases at V and 1 base at J, with 17 bases between the two ends. Germline V gene sequence: CDR1 SGHNT, CDR2 YYREEE (reference sequence). The CDR3 DNA reads as TGTGCCAGCAGCCCCGGAGGGGCCGGGAGGAACACCGGGGAGCTGTTTTTT. It codes for CASSPGGAGRNTGELFF.

In its sample, this clone was seen once. CDR3 protein: CASSVSEVNIQYF. The CDR3 DNA reads as TGTGCCAGCAGCGTGAGCGAGGTAAACATTCAGTACTTC. V usage is TRBV5-5 and J usage is TRBJ2-4, with D unclear. Trimming removed 4 bases from V and 6 bases from J, with 11 bases in between. CDR3 size: 13 residues. The germline CDR1 and CDR2 sequences are SGHKS and YYEKEE (reference sequence).

The V gene is TRBV19, the J gene TRBJ2-1, with 10 bases aligning to TRBD2. V trimming: 1 base; J trimming: 13 bases; junction bases outside the gene matches: 16. Germline assignment: CDR1 LNHDA and CDR2 SQIVND (reference sequence). The CDR3 has 17 amino acids. The DNA of the CDR3 is TGTGCCAGTAGTATAGGAATAGCGGGAGGTCTATCCGGTGACCAGTTCTTC. Residues: CASSIGIAGGLSGDQFF.

The chain employs TRBV19 and TRBJ2-5; D possibly uses TRBD1 or TRBD2 (5 bases each). This CDR3 comprises 15 residues. CDR1 and CDR2 (germline): LNHDA, SQIVND (reference sequence). V lost 7 bases, J lost 7 bases, and 22 bases lay in between. CDR3 DNA sequence: TGTGCCAGTACCGACATACCCGGGACCGACGCGACCCAGTACTTC. Translating it yields CASTDIPGTDATQYF.

V and J are TRBV6-4 and TRBJ1-1, with D uncertain. Germline CDR1 and CDR2: MRHNA and SNTAGT. This CDR3 is 14 amino acids long. V lost 6 bases, J lost 4 bases, and 15 bases lay in between. CDR3 protein: CASSPEVWGTEAFF. In nucleotides, the CDR3 is TGTGCCAGCAGCCCGGAGGTCTGGGGCACTGAAGCTTTCTTT.

V is TRBV28 and J is TRBJ2-2; TRBD2 agrees at 15 bases. V was clipped by 5 bases and J by 7 bases; unmatched bases: 17. Germline CDR1 reads MDHEN; CDR2 reads SYDVKM. The CDR3 extends over 20 amino acids. For the CDR3, the DNA is TGTGCCAGCAGTCCCCATAGGACTAGCGGGAGGGCCCTGTTTGTCGGGGAGCTGTTTTTT. This codes for CASSPHRTSGRALFVGELFF.

The chain combines TRBV19 with TRBJ2-1; D is perhaps TRBD1 (11 bases). This CDR3 is built from 18 residues. V was cut by 5 bases and J by 8 bases, with 28 bases left in between. From germline, CDR1 is LNHDA and CDR2 SQIVND (reference sequence). CDR3 DNA sequence: TGTGCCAGTAGTGGACAGGGGGCATTAGCGGGAGGCAGGGATGAGCAGTTCTTC. It encodes CASSGQGALAGGRDEQFF.

The CDR3 sequence: CASKLGNYNEQFF. CDR3 DNA sequence: TGTGCCAGCAAGCTGGGGAACTACAATGAGCAGTTCTTC. The V gene is TRBV12-3 or TRBV12-4, the J gene TRBJ2-1; D unclear. The V end lost 7 bases, the J end lost 3 bases, and 10 bases lay between the germline ends. The CDR3 loop spans 13 amino acids.

The rearrangement links TRBV10-3 to TRBJ2-1; D call uncertain. CDR1 is ENHRY and CDR2 is SYGVKD in the germline V gene. Between the trimmed V and J ends, which lost 2 bases and 7 bases, there was a span of 3 bases. CDR3 size: 11 residues. CDR3 sequence: CAISEGNEQFF. CDR3 in DNA: TGTGCCATCAGTGAGGGGAATGAGCAGTTCTTC.

The J gene is TRBJ1-1, the V gene TRBV9, with a weak D call TRBD1 (5 bases). There are 13 residues in the CDR3. The ends were cut back, 5 bases at V and 4 bases at J, with 12 bases in the middle. Germline V gene sequence: CDR1 SGDLS, CDR2 YYNGEE. The CDR3 region has the DNA TGTGCCAGCAGTCGAGGGGCTCTCACTGAAGCTTTCTTT. The encoded protein is CASSRGALTEAFF.

The CDR3 coding sequence is TGTGCCAGCAGCCATCGGACGGGACTGAACAATGAGCAGTTCTTC. It translates to CASSHRTGLNNEQFF. The chain links TRBV7-6 to TRBJ2-1; tentatively, D is TRBD2 (6 bases). The CDR3 loop spans 15 amino acids. The V end was cut by 5 bases, the J end by 5 bases, with 16 bases between. Germline CDR1 is SGHVS and CDR2 is FNYEAQ.

The chain combines TRBV6-5 with TRBJ1-1; D possibly corresponds to TRBD1 (5 bases). Deletions cut 7 bases from V and 1 base from J, with 10 bases between. This CDR3 spans 13 amino acids. CDR1 is MNHEY and CDR2 is SVGAGI in the germline V gene. The CDR3 is CASTDSPNTEAFF. The DNA of the CDR3 is TGTGCCAGCACCGACAGCCCGAACACTGAAGCTTTCTTT.

V usage is TRBV7-2 and J usage is TRBJ2-3; TRBD1 is a possible D gene (5 bases). V lost 4 bases and J lost 1, with 9 bases in between. Germline CDR1 is SGHTA and CDR2 is FQGNSA. CDR3 size: 14 residues. CDR3 region: CASSYRSGTDTQYF. CDR3 in DNA: TGTGCCAGCAGCTACAGGTCCGGCACAGATACGCAGTATTTT.

The chain combines TRBV6-5 with TRBJ2-2, with D possibly TRBD2 on 6 matching bases. This CDR3 has 12 residues. V was cut by 9 bases and J by 9 bases, with 14 bases left in between. The germline gives CDR1 MNHEY, CDR2 SVGAGI. CDR3 protein: CASQGAGRELFF. The CDR3 region has the DNA TGTGCCAGTCAAGGGGCGGGGAGGGAGCTGTTTTTT.

The V and J genes are TRBV24-1 and TRBJ1-5, with D unclear. This CDR3 contains 15 residues. CDR1 is KGHDR and CDR2 is SFDVKD in the germline V gene. The ends were cut back, 4 bases at V and 9 bases at J, with 18 bases in the middle. The CDR3 coding sequence is TGTGCCACCAGTGAACCCGGGAGCCGACTTGCGCCCCAGCATTTT. It yields the protein CATSEPGSRLAPQHF.

This sequence joins TRBV12-3 or TRBV12-4 and TRBJ1-1; D uncertain. This CDR3 spans 13 amino acids. V gave up 5 bases and J gave up 2 bases, with 9 bases separating them. The CDR3 nucleotides are TGTGCCAGCAGTCGGCGACCCAACACTGAAGCTTTCTTT. Translated, it gives CASSRRPNTEAFF.

The gene calls are TRBV19 and TRBJ2-3, with 8 bases identical to TRBD1. Per germline, CDR1 LNHDA and CDR2 SQIVND (reference sequence). This CDR3 region has 15 residues. Germline trimming cut 2 bases from V and 6 bases from J; bases unmatched to any gene: 7. In DNA form, the CDR3 reads TGTGCCAGTAGTATACCCAACAGGGGGACTGATACGCAGTATTTT. Its protein product is CASSIPNRGTDTQYF.

The rearrangement uses TRBV19 and TRBJ1-2; 7 bases fit TRBD1. V was pared by 7 bases and J by 3 bases, with 11 bases of the junction left unmatched. CDR3 length: 15 amino acids. Germline assignment: CDR1 LNHDA and CDR2 SQIVND (reference sequence). CDR3 residues: CASTPPTGRYYGYTF. In nucleotides, the CDR3 is TGTGCCAGTACCCCCCCGACAGGGAGGTACTATGGCTACACCTTC. The whole variable domain, filled in from reference TRBV19 and TRBJ1-2, reads DGGITQSPKYLFRKEGQNVTLSCEQNLNHDAMYWYRQDPGQGLRLIYYSQIVNDFQKGDIAEGYSVSREKKESFPLTVTSAQKNPTAFYLCASTPPTGRYYGYTFGSGTRLTVV.

The chain has TRBV28 and TRBJ2-3; 7 positions match TRBD2. This CDR3 is built from 15 residues. V lost 6 bases and J lost 6; bases outside the gene matches: 12. Germline values: CDR1 MDHEN, CDR2 SYDVKM. CDR3 in DNA: TGTGCCAGCAGCTTTCCTAGCGGCGGAGGGGATACGCAGTATTTT. Protein product: CASSFPSGGGDTQYF.

The chain links TRBV28 to TRBJ2-7; possibly TRBD1 for D (6 bases). Between the trimmed V and J ends, which lost 3 bases and 4 bases, there was a span of 13 bases. The germline CDR1 and CDR2 sequences are MDHEN and SYDVKM. The CDR3 contains 14 residues. The CDR3, as DNA: TGTGCCAGCAGTTTTCAGGGGTTGGATTACGAGCAGTACTTC. Its translation: CASSFQGLDYEQYF.

The DNA for the CDR3 is TGCAGTGCTAGTCCCGCCGGCTCCTACAATGAGCAGTTCTTC. It encodes CSASPAGSYNEQFF. The gene calls are TRBV20-1 and TRBJ2-1; no clear D gene. This CDR3 contains 14 residues. V gave up 3 bases and J gave up 0 bases, with 9 bases separating them. Germline CDR1 DFQATT, CDR2 SNEGSKA (reference sequence).